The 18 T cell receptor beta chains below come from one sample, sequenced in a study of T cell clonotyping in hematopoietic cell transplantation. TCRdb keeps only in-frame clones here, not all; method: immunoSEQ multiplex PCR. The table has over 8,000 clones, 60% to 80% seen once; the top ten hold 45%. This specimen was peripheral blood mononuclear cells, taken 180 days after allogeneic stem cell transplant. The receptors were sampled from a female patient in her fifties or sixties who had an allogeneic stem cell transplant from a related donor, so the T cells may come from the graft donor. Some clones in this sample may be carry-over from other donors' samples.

The CDR3 loop reads CASSQNRDAHEAFF. In DNA, the CDR3 is TGTGCCAGCAGCCAGAACCGGGACGCGCATGAAGCTTTCTTT. This chain joins TRBV7-2 and TRBJ1-1; D may be TRBD1 (5 bases). V was cut by 5 bases and J by 7 bases, with 17 bases left in between. The CDR3 extends over 14 amino acids. CDR1 SGHTA and CDR2 FQGNSA come from the germline V gene.

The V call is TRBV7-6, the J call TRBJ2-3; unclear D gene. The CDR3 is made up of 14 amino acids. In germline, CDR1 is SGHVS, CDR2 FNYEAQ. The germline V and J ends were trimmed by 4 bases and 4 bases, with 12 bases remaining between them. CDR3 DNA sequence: TGTGCCAGCAGCTCTGGACCTAGACCAGATACGCAGTATTTT. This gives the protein CASSSGPRPDTQYF. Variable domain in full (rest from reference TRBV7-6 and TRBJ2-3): GAGVSQSPRYKVTKRGQDVALRCDPISGHVSLYWYRQALGQGPEFLTYFNYEAQQDKSGLPNDRFSAERPEGSISTLTIQRTEQRDSAMYRCASSSGPRPDTQYFGPGTRLTVL.

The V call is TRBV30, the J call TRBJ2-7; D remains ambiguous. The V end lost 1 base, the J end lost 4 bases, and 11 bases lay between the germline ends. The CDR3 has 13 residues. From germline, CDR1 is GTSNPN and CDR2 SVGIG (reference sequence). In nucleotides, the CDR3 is TGTGCCTGGAGTGCTGACCCTGCATACGAGCAGTACTTC. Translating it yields CAWSADPAYEQYF.

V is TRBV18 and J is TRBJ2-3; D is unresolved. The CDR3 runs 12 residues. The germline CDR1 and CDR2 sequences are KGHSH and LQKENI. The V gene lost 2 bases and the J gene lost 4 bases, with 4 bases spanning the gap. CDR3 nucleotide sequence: TGTGCCAGCTCACCAACGTCAGATACGCAGTATTTT. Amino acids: CASSPTSDTQYF.

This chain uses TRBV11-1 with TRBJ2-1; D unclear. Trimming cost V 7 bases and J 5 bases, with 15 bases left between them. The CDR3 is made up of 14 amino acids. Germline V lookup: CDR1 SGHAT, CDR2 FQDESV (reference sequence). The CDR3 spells CASTRRTENNEQFF. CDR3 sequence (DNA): TGTGCCAGCACTCGTAGAACAGAGAACAATGAGCAGTTCTTC. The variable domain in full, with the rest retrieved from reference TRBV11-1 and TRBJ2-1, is EAEVAQSPRYKITEKSQAVAFWCDPISGHATLYWYRQILGQGPELLVQFQDESVVDDSQLPKDRFSAERLKGVDSTLKIQPAELGDSAMYLCASTRRTENNEQFFGPGTRLTVL.

CDR3 amino acids: CASSEARENYGYTF. The CDR3 nucleotides are TGCGCCAGCAGCGAGGCCAGGGAGAACTATGGCTACACCTTC. The chain has TRBV5-1 and TRBJ1-2; D possibly corresponds to TRBD1 (5 bases). V lost 4 bases and J lost 2, with 12 bases in between. This CDR3 region has 14 residues. CDR1 SGHRS and CDR2 YFSETQ come from the germline V gene. Variable domain in full (rest from reference TRBV5-1 and TRBJ1-2): KAGVTQTPRYLIKTRGQQVTLSCSPISGHRSVSWYQQTPGQGLQFLFEYFSETQRNKGNFPGRFSGRQFSNSRSEMNVSTLELGDSALYLCASSEARENYGYTFGSGTRLTVV.

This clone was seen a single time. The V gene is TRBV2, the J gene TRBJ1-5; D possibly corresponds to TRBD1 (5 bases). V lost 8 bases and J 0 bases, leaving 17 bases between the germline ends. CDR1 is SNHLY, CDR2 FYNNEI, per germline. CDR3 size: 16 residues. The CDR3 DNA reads TGTGCCAGCGAACTATTCGGACAATATAGCAATCAGCCCCAGCATTTT. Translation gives CASELFGQYSNQPQHF.

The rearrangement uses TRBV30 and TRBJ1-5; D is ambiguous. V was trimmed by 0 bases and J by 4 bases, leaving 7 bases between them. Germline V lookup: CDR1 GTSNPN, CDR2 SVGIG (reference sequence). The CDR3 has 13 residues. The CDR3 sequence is CAWSVMGNQPQHF. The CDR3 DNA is TGTGCCTGGAGTGTAATGGGGAATCAGCCCCAGCATTTT.

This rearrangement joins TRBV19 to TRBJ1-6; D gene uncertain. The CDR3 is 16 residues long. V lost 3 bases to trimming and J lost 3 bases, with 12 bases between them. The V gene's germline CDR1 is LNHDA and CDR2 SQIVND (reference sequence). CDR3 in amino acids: CASSIMWAVYNSPLHF. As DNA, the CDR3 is TGTGCCAGTAGTATTATGTGGGCTGTCTATAATTCACCCCTCCACTTT.

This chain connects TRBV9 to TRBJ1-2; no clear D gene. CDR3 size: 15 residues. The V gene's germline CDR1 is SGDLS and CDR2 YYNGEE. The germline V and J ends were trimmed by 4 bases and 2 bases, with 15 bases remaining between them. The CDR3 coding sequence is TGTGCCAGCAGCCCCCAAGCAGAGGGAAACTATGGCTACACCTTC. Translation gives CASSPQAEGNYGYTF.

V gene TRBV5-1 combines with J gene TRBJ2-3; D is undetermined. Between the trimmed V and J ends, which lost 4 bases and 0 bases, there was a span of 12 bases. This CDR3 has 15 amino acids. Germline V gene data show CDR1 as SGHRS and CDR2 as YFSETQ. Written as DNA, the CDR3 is TGCGCCAGCAGCCCGGTGTTGATCAGCACAGATACGCAGTATTTT. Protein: CASSPVLISTDTQYF.

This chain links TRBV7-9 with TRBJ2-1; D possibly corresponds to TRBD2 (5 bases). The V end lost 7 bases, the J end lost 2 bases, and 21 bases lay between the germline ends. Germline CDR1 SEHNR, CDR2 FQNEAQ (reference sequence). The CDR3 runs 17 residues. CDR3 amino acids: CASNGGKRVPTYNEQFF. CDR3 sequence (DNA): TGTGCCAGCAACGGAGGAAAAAGGGTGCCAACCTACAATGAGCAGTTCTTC.

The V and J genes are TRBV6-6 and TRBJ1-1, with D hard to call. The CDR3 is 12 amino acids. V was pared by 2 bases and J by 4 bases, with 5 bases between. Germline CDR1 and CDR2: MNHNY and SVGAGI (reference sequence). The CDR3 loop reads CASSYGFTEAFF. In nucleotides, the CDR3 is TGTGCCAGCAGTTACGGGTTCACTGAAGCTTTCTTT.

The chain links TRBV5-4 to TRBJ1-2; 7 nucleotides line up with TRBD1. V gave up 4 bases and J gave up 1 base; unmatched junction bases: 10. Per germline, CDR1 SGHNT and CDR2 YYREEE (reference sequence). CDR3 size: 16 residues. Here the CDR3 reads CASSLKRDSGNYGYTF. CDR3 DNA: TGTGCCAGCAGCCTCAAGAGGGACAGCGGTAACTATGGCTACACCTTC.

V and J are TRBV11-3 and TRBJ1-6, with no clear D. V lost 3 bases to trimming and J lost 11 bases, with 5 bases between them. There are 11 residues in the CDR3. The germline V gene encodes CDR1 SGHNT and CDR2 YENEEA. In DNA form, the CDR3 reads TGTGCCAGCAGCTTTCGGCCACCCCTCCACTTT. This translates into CASSFRPPLHF.

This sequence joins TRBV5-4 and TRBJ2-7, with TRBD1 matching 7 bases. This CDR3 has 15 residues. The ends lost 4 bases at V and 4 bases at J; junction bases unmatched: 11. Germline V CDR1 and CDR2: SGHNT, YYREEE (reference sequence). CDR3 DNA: TGTGCCAGCAGCATCTTCGGGACAGAGATGTACGAGCAGTACTTC. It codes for CASSIFGTEMYEQYF.

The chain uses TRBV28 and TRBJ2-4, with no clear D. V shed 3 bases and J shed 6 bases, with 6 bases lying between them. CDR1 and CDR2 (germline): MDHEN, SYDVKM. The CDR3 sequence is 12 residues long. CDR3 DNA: TGTGCCAGCAGTTTCGGCTTAAACATTCAGTACTTC. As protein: CASSFGLNIQYF.

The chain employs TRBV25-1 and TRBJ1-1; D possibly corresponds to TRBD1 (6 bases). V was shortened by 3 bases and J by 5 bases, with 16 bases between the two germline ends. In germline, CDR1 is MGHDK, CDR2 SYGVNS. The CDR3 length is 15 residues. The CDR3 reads CASSEMGGAGTEAFF. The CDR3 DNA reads TGTGCCAGCAGTGAGATGGGGGGCGCGGGAACTGAAGCTTTCTTT. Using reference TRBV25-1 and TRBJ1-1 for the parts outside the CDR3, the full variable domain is EADIYQTPRYLVIGTGKKITLECSQTMGHDKMYWYQQDPGMELHLIHYSYGVNSTEKGDLSSESTVSRIRTEHFPLTLESARPSHTSQYLCASSEMGGAGTEAFFGQGTRLTVV.